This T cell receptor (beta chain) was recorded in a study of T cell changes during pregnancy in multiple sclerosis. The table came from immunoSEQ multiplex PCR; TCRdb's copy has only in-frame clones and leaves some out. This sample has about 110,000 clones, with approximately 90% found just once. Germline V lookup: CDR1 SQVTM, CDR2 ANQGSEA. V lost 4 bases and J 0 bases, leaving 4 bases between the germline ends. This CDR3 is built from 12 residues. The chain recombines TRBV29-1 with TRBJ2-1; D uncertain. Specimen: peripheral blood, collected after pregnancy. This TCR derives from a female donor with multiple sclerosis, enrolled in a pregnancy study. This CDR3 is CSVGSSYNEQFF. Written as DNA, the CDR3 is TGCAGCGTTGGCAGCTCCTACAATGAGCAGTTCTTC.